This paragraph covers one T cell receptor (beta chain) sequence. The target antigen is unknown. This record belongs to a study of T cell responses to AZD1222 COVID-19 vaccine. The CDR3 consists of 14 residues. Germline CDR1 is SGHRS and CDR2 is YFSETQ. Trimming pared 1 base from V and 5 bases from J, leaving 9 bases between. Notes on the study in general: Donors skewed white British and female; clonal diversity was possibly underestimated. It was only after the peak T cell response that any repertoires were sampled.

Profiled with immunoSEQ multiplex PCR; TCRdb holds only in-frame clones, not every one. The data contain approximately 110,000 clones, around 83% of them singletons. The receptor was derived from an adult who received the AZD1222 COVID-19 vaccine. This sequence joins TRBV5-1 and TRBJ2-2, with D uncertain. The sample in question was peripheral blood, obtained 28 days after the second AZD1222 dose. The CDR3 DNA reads TGCGCCAGCAGCTTGACTTCTAATACCGGGGAGCTGTTTTTT. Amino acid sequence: CASSLTSNTGELFF. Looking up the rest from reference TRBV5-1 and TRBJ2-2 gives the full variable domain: KAGVTQTPRYLIKTRGQQVTLSCSPISGHRSVSWYQQTPGQGLQFLFEYFSETQRNKGNFPGRFSGRQFSNSRSEMNVSTLELGDSALYLCASSLTSNTGELFFGEGSRLTVL.